The present T cell receptor (beta chain) was sequenced within a study of OX40 agonist ivuxolimab in advanced cancers. About the investigation overall: Ivuxolimab, which targeted the costimulatory receptor OX40 (CD134), was an agonistic, fully human IgG2 monoclonal antibody. Intravenous ivuxolimab was administered to patients every 2 weeks at six dose levels: 0.01, 0.1, 0.3, 1.5, 3 and 10 mg/kg. Of the 52 patients in dose escalation, around 20 had hepatocellular carcinoma, some 15 had melanoma, 9 had renal cell carcinoma and 9 had head and neck cancer. In the dose-escalation cohort, 75% to 90% of patients were male, and the mean age was 60 years with a range of about 20 to 79. Prior anti-PD-1, anti-PD-L1 or anti-CTLA-4 therapy was permitted, and about two fifths of dose-escalation patients had received checkpoint inhibitors. Partial responses occurred in three dose-escalation patients: two with cutaneous melanoma and one with hepatocellular carcinoma. The point of sequencing TCRbeta in the periphery was to test whether ivuxolimab changed TCR sequence diversity and drove clonal T-cell expansion. The monotherapy dose-escalation portion (N ≈ 50 patients) of the phase I ivuxolimab trial is reported in the paper. Results the study describes overall, beyond this receptor: In the 0.1-3.0 mg/kg groups, partial responders were among the patients with the lowest normalized peripheral clonal expansion, particularly in CD8+ T cells. After ivuxolimab, CD8+ T cells had more expanded clones than CD4+ T cells on average. Low levels of normalized T-cell clonal expansion were also shown by some nonresponding patients. The antigen specificity of the peripheral T cells that underwent clonal expansion was not determined. At doses of 0.1 to 3.0 mg/kg, clonal expansion of both CD4+ and CD8+ T cells in blood was seen between baseline and week 6.

The trial excluded patients who had a history of autoimmune disease or who were on systemic immunosuppression. Peripheral blood for TCR sequencing was drawn from every dose cohort at baseline, at cycle 4 day 1 and at cycle 7 day 1. The samples were taken from a phase I, first-in-human, multicenter, open-label dose-escalation trial of ivuxolimab. Adults with locally advanced or metastatic head and neck squamous cell, hepatocellular, melanoma or renal cell carcinoma were enrolled in the trial. Before TCR sequencing, CD4+ and CD8+ T cells were separately sorted from peripheral blood. Turning to this clone: Its antigen is still unknown. No per-base quality is available; no much larger clone lies one base away.

Genomic DNA was extracted from sorted cells for sequencing of the TCRbeta CDR3 region. The immunoSEQ Assay was used to sequence the TCRbeta CDR3 regions. TCRdb obtained this table from immuneACCESS and retained in-frame rearrangements with V and J assigned. These tables miss some clones; where compared with another copy, unresolved V genes account for less than half of the shortfall, and the remainder is unexplained. The sample data list about 100,000 clones, and about four fifths of these were observed just once. Clones ranked in the top ten supply approximately 5.5% of the sample. CDR1 and CDR2 are drawn from the germline V gene: WSHSY, SAAADI. From the cysteine through the phenylalanine, the CDR3 covers 16 amino acids. The CDR3 DNA has 48 bases and is translated from base 1. V trim: 0 bases; J trim: 6 bases; unmatched bases: 8.

This specimen was CD4+ or CD8+ T cells sorted from blood, taken in a trial of the OX40 agonist ivuxolimab. This TCR was recovered from an adult with an advanced solid tumor such as melanoma, head and neck, liver or kidney cancer. The chain is made from TRBV10-2 and TRBJ1-2; 9 nucleotides in the junction match TRBD1. The CDR3 region has the sequence CASSESTGQGGDGYTF. The bases read TGCGCCAGCAGTGAGTCTACGGGACAGGGAGGAGATGGCTACACCTTC.